In this sample, the clone carrying this TCR beta chain turned up once. The data were taken from a study of OX40 agonist ivuxolimab in advanced cancers. Turning to the study itself: Ivuxolimab is an agonistic anti-OX40 (CD134) antibody, and patients were treated with it. Mean age about 60 years, range 23 to 79; around 80% male. Three patients, one with hepatocellular carcinoma and two with cutaneous melanoma, responded partially.

The trim removed 2 bases at V and 4 bases at J, leaving 4 bases unmatched. The germline V gene has CDR1 MNHNY and CDR2 SVGAGI (reference sequence). This CDR3 is 14 amino acids long. The timepoints at which blood was sampled were baseline, cycle 4 day 1, and cycle 7 day 1. Sequenced by immunoSEQ multiplex PCR; TCRdb stores in-frame clones only, minus some. There are about 97,000 clones in the sample; roughly nine tenths occur only once, and around 5.5% lies in the top ten. The chain is built from TRBV6-6 and TRBJ2-5, with 7 bases aligning to TRBD1. The sample consisted of CD4+ or CD8+ T cells sorted from blood, taken in a trial of the OX40 agonist ivuxolimab. The receptor was isolated from an adult with an advanced solid tumor such as melanoma, head and neck, liver or kidney cancer. The CDR3 sequence: CASSYQSGGETQYF. The CDR3 nucleotides are TGTGCCAGCAGTTACCAGTCAGGGGGAGAGACCCAGTACTTC.